This T cell receptor beta chain originates from a study of OX40 agonist ivuxolimab in advanced cancers. About the study: A diagnosis of hepatocellular carcinoma, melanoma, renal cell or head and neck cancer was present in dose-escalation patients.

Unmatched junction bases numbered 5, after V lost 6 bases and J lost 1 base. The CDR3 totals 13 residues. CDR1 is SQVTM, CDR2 ANQGSEA, per germline. Clones were sequenced by immunoSEQ multiplex PCR, and TCRdb holds only the in-frame ones, with some missing. The table includes fewer than 80,000 clones, approximately 90% detected once. By proportion, this clone is medium-sized. Its cognate antigen is unknown. Study-wide results and limits: At 0.1 to 3.0 mg/kg, clonal expansion of CD4+ and CD8+ blood T cells had occurred by week 6.

The chain has TRBV29-1 and TRBJ2-7; 8 positions match TRBD1. The source material was CD4+ or CD8+ T cells sorted from blood, sampled in a trial of the OX40 agonist ivuxolimab. This TCR came from an adult with an advanced solid tumor such as melanoma, head and neck, liver or kidney cancer. Here the CDR3 DNA reads TGCAGCGTGGGGACAGGCGGATCCTACGAGCAGTACTTC. Residues: CSVGTGGSYEQYF.